These T cell receptor beta chains were read from a single sample in a study of liver allograft versus peripheral blood T cells. TCRdb independently ran MiXCR on the reads; one entry per CDR3 protein. The repertoire has approximately 9,800 distinct CDR3 sequences, around 21% of them found once; the top ten carry 5.4%. These receptors all come from a human patient who had a liver transplant. Some T cells may arise from the graft donor. Each CDR3 is given with its conserved first and last residue. A D gene is named only where the DNA matches it firmly. Only part of the rows carry a size: once, few, many, or a class if the clone is expanded.

>TRBV9|medium-sized|TRBJ1-4|-
CASSVLAGGNEKLFF
>TRBV28|few|TRBJ1-4|TRBD1
CASSLTGTNEKLFF
>TRBV20-1|-|TRBJ1-1|-
CSALTGNTEAFF
>TRBV19|medium-sized|TRBJ2-7|-
CASSISSGSYEQYF
>TRBV9|medium-sized|TRBJ1-2|TRBD1
CASRGEGASYGYTF
>TRBV19|few|TRBJ1-1|-
CASSIYGWGGGGNTEAFF
>TRBV27|medium-sized|TRBJ2-1|-
CASCRDPNYNEQFF
>TRBV6-5|few|TRBJ1-1|TRBD1
CASRKQGVPEAFF
>TRBV7-9|medium-sized|TRBJ2-1|-
CASSLGGGYNEQFF
>TRBV7-3|once|TRBJ2-1|-
CASSPARSYNEQFF
>TRBV28|-|TRBJ2-4|-
CASSLGFRAAKNIQYF